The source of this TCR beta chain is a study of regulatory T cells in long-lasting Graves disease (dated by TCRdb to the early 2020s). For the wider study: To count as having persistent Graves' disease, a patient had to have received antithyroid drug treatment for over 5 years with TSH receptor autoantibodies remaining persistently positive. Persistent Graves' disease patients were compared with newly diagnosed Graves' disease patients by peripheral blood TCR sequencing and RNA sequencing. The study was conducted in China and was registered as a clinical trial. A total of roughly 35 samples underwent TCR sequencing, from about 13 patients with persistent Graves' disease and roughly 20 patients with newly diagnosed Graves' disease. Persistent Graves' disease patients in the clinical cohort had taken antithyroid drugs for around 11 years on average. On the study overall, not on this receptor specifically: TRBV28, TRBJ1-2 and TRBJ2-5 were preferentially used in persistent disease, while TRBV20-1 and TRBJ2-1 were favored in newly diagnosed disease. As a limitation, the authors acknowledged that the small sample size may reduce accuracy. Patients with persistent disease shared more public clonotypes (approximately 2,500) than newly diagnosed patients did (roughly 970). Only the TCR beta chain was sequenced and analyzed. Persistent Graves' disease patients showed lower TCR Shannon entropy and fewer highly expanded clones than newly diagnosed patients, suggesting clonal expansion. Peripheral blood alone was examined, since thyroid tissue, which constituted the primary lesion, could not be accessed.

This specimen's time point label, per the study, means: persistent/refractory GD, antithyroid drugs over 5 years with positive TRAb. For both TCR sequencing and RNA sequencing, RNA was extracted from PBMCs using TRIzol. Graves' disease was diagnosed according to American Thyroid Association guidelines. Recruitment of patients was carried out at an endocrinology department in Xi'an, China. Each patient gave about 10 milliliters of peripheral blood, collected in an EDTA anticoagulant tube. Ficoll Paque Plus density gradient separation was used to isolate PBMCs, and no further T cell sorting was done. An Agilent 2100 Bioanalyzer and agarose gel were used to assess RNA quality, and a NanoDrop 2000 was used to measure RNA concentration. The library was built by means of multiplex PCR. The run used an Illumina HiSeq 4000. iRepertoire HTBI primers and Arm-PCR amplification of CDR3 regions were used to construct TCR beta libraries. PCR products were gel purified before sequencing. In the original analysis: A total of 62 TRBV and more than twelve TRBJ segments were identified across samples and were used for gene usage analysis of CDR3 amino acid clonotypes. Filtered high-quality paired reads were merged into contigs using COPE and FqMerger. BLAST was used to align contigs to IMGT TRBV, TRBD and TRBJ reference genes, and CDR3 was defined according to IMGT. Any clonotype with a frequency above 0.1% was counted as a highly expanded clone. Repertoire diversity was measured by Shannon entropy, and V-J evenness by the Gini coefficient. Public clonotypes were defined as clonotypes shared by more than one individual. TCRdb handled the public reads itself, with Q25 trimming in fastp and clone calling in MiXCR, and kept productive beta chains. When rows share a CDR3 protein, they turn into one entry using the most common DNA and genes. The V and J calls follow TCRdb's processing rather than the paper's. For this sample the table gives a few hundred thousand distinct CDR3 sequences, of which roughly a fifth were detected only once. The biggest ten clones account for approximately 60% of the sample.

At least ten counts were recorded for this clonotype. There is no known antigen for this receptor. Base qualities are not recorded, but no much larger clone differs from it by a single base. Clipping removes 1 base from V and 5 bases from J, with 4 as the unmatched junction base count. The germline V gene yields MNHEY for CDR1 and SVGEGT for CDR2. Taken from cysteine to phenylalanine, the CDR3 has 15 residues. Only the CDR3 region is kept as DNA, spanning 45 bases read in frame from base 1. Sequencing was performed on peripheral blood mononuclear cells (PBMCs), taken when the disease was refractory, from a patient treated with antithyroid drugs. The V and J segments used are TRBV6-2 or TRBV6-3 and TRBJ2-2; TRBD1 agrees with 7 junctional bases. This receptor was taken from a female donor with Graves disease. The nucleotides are TGTGCCAGCAGTTACTACTTACAGGGGACCGGGGAGCTGTTTTTT. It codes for CASSYYLQGTGELFF.